A selection of T cell receptor beta chains follows, all from one sample in a study of blood T cells in healthy people across ages. TCRdb recomputed calls from the 5' RACE reads with MiXCR, one row per CDR3 protein. The sample records roughly 680,000 distinct CDR3 sequences, 52% being singletons. Input material: blood. The receptors derive from a woman of 80 years or more in good health. Both conserved end residues are part of each CDR3. The D gene is left open where the match is weak. The size field is filled for only some rows; it gives once, few, many or a size class.

J gene: TRBJ2-1
clone size: -
D gene: TRBD2
V gene: TRBV4-2
CDR3 protein: CASSQVSGVTYNEQFF
CDR3 DNA: TGTGCCAGCAGCCAAGTCAGCGGGGTGACCTACAATGAGCAGTTCTTC

J gene: TRBJ2-2
clone size: -
D gene: -
V gene: TRBV2
CDR3 protein: CASSWRAPGELFF
CDR3 DNA: TGTGCCAGCAGTTGGCGGGCCCCCGGGGAGCTGTTTTTT

J gene: TRBJ2-1
clone size: many
D gene: TRBD2
V gene: TRBV3-1
CDR3 protein: CASSLGLAGVGNEQFF
CDR3 DNA: TGTGCCAGCAGCCTGGGACTAGCGGGAGTAGGGAATGAGCAGTTCTTC

J gene: TRBJ2-7
clone size: many
D gene: -
V gene: TRBV10-3
CDR3 protein: CAISESTRARGSYEQYF
CDR3 DNA: TGTGCCATCAGTGAGTCGACTCGGGCTCGGGGGTCCTACGAGCAGTACTTC

J gene: TRBJ2-2
clone size: -
D gene: TRBD2
V gene: TRBV4-2
CDR3 protein: CASSQDPASGSYTNTGELFF
CDR3 DNA: TGTGCCAGCAGCCAAGATCCAGCTAGCGGGAGCTATACGAACACCGGGGAGCTGTTTTTT

J gene: TRBJ2-1
clone size: -
D gene: -
V gene: TRBV12-3/TRBV12-4
CDR3 protein: CASSLVPPVGNEQFF
CDR3 DNA: TGTGCCAGCAGTTTAGTCCCACCGGTGGGGAATGAGCAGTTCTTC

J gene: TRBJ2-7
clone size: -
D gene: -
V gene: TRBV7-2
CDR3 protein: CASTLAGTSGSYEQYF
CDR3 DNA: TGTGCCAGCACCTTGGCCGGGACGAGCGGTTCCTACGAGCAGTACTTC

J gene: TRBJ1-6
clone size: few
D gene: -
V gene: TRBV20-1
CDR3 protein: CSARSRGNSPLHF
CDR3 DNA: TGCAGTGCTAGGAGTCGGGGGAATTCACCCCTCCACTTT

J gene: TRBJ2-6
clone size: few
D gene: -
V gene: TRBV11-2
CDR3 protein: CASSLLVGSGANVLTF
CDR3 DNA: TGTGCCAGCAGCTTATTGGTCGGCTCTGGGGCCAACGTCCTGACTTTC

J gene: TRBJ2-1
clone size: few
D gene: -
V gene: TRBV27
CDR3 protein: CISGALSSYNEQFF
CDR3 DNA: TGTATCAGTGGCGCGCTGAGCTCCTACAATGAGCAGTTCTTC